This note documents a single T cell receptor (beta chain) sequence. Its matching antigen is unknown. Method: immunoSEQ multiplex PCR; TCRdb's copy keeps in-frame clones and lacks some. The data show 60,000 or so clones, around four fifths seen once. The data originate from a study of a mutant IDH1 vaccine in newly diagnosed glioma. Turning to the study itself: Once 4-6 weeks had passed after radiotherapy alone, vaccination started, or it started with temozolomide cycles. General study results and limits: It was approximately 93% of patients that developed vaccine-induced immune responses.

V was clipped by 1 base and J by 8 bases; unmatched bases: 5. The CDR3 covers 14 residues. Germline lookup yields CDR1 KGHSH and CDR2 LQKENI. Time point reported: week 5, during vaccination. Doses of 300 ug of mutant IDH1 20-mer peptide were given with topical imiquimod. The receptor comes from a woman in her fifties or sixties with glioma. Sample: PBMCs, taken from a glioma patient whose treatment included an IDH1 peptide vaccine. V is TRBV18 and J is TRBJ1-2, with 9 bases fitting TRBD1. Here the CDR3 reads CASSPRRDREGYTF. As DNA, the CDR3 is TGTGCCAGCTCACCACGCCGGGACAGGGAAGGCTACACCTTC.